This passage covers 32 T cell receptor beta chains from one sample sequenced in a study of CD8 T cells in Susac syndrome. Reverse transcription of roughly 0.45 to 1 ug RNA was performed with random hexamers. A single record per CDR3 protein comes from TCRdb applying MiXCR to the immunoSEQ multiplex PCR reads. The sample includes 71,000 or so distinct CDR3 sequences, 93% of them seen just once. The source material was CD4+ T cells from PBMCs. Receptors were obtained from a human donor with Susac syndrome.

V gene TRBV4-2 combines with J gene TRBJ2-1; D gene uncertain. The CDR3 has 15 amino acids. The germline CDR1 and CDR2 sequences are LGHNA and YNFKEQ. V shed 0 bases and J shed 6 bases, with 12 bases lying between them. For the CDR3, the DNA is TGTGCCAGCAGCCAAGATCCGCAGTCTCCCAATGAGCAGTTCTTC. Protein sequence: CASSQDPQSPNEQFF.

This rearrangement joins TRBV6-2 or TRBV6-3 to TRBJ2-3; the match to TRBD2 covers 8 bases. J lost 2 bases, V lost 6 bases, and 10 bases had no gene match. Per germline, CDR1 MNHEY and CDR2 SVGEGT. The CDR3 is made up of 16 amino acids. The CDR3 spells CASSRPRAGATDTQYF. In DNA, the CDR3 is TGTGCCAGCAGCCGCCCGCGAGCGGGGGCCACAGATACGCAGTATTTT.

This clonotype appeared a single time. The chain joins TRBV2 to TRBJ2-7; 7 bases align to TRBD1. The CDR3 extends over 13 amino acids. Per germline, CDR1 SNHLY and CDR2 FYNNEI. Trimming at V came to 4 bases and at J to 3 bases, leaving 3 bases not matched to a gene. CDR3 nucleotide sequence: TGTGCCAGCAGTGGACAGGGCGGCTACGAGCAGTACTTC. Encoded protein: CASSGQGGYEQYF.

The CDR3 nucleotides are TGTGCCAGCTCACCCCGAGTCGGGGAGCTGTTTTTT. Translation gives CASSPRVGELFF. The V gene is TRBV18, the J gene TRBJ2-2, with no clear D. Germline lookup yields CDR1 KGHSH and CDR2 LQKENI. CDR3 length: 12 residues. Trimming pared 3 bases from V and 7 bases from J, leaving 6 bases between.

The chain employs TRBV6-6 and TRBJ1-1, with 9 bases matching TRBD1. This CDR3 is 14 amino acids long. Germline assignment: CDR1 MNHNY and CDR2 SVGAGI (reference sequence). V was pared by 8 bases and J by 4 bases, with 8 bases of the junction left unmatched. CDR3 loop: CASRWDRASTEAFF. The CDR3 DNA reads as TGTGCCAGCCGGTGGGACAGGGCGAGCACTGAAGCTTTCTTT.

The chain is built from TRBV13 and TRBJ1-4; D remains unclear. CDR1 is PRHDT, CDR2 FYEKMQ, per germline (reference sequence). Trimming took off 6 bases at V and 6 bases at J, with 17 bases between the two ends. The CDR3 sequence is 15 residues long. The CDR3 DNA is TGTGCCAGCAGACTCGGGAGGAGGGTCGATGAAAAACTGTTTTTT. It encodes CASRLGRRVDEKLFF.

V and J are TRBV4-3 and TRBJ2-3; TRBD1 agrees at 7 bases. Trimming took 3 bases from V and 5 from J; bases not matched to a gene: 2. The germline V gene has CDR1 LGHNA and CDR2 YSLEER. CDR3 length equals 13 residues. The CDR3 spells CASSQQGEDTQYF. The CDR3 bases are TGCGCCAGCAGCCAGCAGGGGGAAGATACGCAGTATTTT.

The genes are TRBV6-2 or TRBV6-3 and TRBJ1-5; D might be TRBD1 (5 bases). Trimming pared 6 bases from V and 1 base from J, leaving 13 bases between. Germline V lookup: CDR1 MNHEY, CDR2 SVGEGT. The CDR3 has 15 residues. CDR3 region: CASRDSGTSNQPQHF. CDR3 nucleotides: TGTGCCAGCAGGGATAGCGGGACGAGCAATCAGCCCCAGCATTTT.

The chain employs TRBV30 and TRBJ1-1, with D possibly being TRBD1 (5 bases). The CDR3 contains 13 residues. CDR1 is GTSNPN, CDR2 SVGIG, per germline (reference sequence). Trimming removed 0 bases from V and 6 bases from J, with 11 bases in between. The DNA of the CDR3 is TGTGCCTGGAGTGTAGCAGGGAGTGCTGAAGCTTTCTTT. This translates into CAWSVAGSAEAFF.

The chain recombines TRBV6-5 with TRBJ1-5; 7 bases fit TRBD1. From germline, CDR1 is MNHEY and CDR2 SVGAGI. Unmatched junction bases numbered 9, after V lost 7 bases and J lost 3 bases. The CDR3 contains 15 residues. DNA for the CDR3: TGTGCCAGCAAAGTTTTGACAGGGTCCAATCAGCCCCAGCATTTT. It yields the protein CASKVLTGSNQPQHF.

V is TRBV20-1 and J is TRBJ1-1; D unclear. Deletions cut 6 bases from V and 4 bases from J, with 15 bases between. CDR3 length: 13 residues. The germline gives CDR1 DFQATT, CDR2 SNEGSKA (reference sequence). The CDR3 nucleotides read TGCAGTGCCCCCCATGGAGTGAGCACTGAAGCTTTCTTT. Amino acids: CSAPHGVSTEAFF.

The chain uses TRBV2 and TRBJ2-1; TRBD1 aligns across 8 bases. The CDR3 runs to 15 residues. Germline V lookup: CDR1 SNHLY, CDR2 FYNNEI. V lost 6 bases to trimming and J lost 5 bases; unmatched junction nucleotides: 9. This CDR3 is CASRFGQGGNNEQFF. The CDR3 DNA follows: TGTGCCAGCAGATTCGGACAGGGTGGTAACAATGAGCAGTTCTTC.

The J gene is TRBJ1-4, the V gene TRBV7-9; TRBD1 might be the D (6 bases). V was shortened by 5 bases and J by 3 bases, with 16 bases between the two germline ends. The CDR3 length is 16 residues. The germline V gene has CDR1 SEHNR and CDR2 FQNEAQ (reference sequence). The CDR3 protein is CASSGRTGTPNEKLFF. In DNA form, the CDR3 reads TGTGCCAGCAGCGGGAGAACCGGGACACCTAATGAAAAACTGTTTTTT.

The CDR3 is CASSLQGAQAYGYTF. As DNA, the CDR3 is TGCGCCAGCAGCTTGCAGGGGGCGCAAGCCTATGGCTACACCTTC. The rearrangement joins TRBV5-1 to TRBJ1-2; 8 nucleotides line up with TRBD1. CDR1 and CDR2 (germline): SGHRS, YFSETQ. J gave up 4 bases and V 1 base, and 6 bases lay outside the gene matches. The CDR3 covers 15 residues.

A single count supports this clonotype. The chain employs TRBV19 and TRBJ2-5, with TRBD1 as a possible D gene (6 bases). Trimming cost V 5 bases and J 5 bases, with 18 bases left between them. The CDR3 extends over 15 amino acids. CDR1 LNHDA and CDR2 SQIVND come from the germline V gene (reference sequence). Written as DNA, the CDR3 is TGTGCCAGTAGTCCCCGGGGACAAGGGGTGGAGACCCAGTACTTC. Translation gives CASSPRGQGVETQYF.

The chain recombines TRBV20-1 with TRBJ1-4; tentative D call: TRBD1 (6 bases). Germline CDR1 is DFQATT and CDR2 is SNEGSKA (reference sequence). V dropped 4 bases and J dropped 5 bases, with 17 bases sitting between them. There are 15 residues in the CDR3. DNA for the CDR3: TGCAGTGCTAATCCATGGACAGAACTAAATGAAAAACTGTTTTTT. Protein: CSANPWTELNEKLFF.

The DNA of the CDR3 is TGTGCCAGCAGTTACTCGGGCAGTTTAATATATGGCTACACCTTC. Translating gives CASSYSGSLIYGYTF. The genes are TRBV6-5 and TRBJ1-2; D is uncertain. With 0 bases removed from V and 5 bases from J, the gap between germline ends came to 13 bases. This CDR3 comprises 15 residues. Germline CDR1 and CDR2: MNHEY and SVGAGI.

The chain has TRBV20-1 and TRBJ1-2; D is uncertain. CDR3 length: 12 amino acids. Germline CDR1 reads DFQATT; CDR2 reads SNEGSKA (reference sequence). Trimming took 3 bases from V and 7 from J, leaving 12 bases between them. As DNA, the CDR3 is TGCAGTGCTAGCTTGGGTGGACGTGGCTACACCTTC. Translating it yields CSASLGGRGYTF.

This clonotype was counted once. The CDR3 reads CASSTQGAATDTQYF. The CDR3 DNA follows: TGTGCCAGCAGTACACAGGGGGCTGCCACAGATACGCAGTATTTT. V is TRBV12-3 or TRBV12-4 and J is TRBJ2-3, with TRBD1 matching over 9 bases. This CDR3 spans 15 amino acids. With 5 bases clipped from V and 2 bases from J, the junction kept 5 bases outside the gene matches.

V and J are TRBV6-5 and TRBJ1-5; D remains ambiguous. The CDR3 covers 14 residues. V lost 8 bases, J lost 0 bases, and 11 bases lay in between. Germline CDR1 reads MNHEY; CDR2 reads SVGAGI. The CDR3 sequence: CASSPPGSNQPQHF. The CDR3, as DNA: TGTGCCAGCTCGCCGCCGGGTAGCAATCAGCCCCAGCATTTT.

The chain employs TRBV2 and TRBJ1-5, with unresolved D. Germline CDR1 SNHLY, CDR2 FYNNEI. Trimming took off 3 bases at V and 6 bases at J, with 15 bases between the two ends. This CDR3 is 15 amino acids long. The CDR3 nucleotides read TGTGCCAGCAGTGACCCAGCTCATCGGGGTCAGCCCCAGCATTTT. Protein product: CASSDPAHRGQPQHF.

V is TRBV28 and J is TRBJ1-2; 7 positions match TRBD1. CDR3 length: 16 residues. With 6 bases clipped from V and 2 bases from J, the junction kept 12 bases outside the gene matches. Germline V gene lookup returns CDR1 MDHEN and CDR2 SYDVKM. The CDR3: CASSEGGTAANYGYTF. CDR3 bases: TGTGCCAGCAGCGAGGGCGGGACAGCGGCGAACTATGGCTACACCTTC.

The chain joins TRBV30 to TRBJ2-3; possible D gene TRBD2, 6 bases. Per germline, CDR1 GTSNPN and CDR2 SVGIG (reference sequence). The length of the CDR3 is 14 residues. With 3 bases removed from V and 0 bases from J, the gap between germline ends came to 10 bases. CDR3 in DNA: TGTGCCTGGAGGCTAGCGCCAAGCACAGATACGCAGTATTTT. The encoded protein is CAWRLAPSTDTQYF.

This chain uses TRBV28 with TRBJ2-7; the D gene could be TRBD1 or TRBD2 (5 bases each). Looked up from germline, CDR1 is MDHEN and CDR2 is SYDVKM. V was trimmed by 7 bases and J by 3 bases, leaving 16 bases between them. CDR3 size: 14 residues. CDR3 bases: TGTGCCAGCACTATTCGGCAGGGAGTCTACGAGCAGTACTTC. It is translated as CASTIRQGVYEQYF. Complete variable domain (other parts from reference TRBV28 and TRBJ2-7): DVKVTQSSRYLVKRTGEKVFLECVQDMDHENMFWYRQDPGLGLRLIYFSYDVKMKEKGDIPEGYSVSREKKERFSLILESASTNQTSMYLCASTIRQGVYEQYFGPGTRLTVT.

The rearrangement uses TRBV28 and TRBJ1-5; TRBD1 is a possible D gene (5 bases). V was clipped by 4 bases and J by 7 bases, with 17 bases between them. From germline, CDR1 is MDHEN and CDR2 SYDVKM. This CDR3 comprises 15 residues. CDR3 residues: CASSSWGGNGQPQHF. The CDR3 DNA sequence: TGTGCCAGCAGTTCTTGGGGGGGTAATGGACAGCCCCAGCATTTT. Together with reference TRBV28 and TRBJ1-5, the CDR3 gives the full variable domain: DVKVTQSSRYLVKRTGEKVFLECVQDMDHENMFWYRQDPGLGLRLIYFSYDVKMKEKGDIPEGYSVSREKKERFSLILESASTNQTSMYLCASSSWGGNGQPQHFGDGTRLSIL.

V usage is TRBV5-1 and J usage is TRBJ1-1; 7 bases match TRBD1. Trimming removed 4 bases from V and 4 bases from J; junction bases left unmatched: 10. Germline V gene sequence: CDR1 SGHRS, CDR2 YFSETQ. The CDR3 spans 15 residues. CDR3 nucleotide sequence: TGCGCCAGCAGCCTATGGACAGGACCTGGCACTGAAGCTTTCTTT. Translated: CASSLWTGPGTEAFF.

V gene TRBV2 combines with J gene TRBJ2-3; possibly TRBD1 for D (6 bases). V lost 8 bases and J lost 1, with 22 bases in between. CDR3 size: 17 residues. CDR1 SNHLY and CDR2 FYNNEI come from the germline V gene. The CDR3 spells CASCPARGRLGTDTQYF. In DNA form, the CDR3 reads TGTGCCAGCTGCCCCGCCAGGGGCAGATTAGGCACAGATACGCAGTATTTT.

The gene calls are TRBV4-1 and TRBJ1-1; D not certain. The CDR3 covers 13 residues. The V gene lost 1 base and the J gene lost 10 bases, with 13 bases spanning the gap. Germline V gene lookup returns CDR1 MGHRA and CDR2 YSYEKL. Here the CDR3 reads CASSQVGVWRAFF. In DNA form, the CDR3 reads TGCGCCAGCAGCCAAGTCGGGGTGTGGCGAGCTTTCTTT.

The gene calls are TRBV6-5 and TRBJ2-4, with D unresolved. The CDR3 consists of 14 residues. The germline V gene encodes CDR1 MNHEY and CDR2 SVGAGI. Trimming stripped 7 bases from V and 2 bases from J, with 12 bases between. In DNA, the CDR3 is TGTGCCAGCACCTCGCTCATAACCAAAAACATTCAGTACTTC. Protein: CASTSLITKNIQYF.

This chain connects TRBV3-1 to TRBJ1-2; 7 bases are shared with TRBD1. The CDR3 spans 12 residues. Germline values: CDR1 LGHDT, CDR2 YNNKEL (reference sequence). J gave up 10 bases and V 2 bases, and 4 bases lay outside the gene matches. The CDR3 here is CASSQRTGDYTF. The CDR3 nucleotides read TGTGCCAGCAGCCAAAGAACAGGGGACTACACCTTC.

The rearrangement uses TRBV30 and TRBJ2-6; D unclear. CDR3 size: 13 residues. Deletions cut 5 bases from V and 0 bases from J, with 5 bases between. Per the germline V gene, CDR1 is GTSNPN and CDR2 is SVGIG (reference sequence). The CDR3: CAWLFSGANVLTF. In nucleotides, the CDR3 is TGTGCCTGGCTGTTCTCTGGGGCCAACGTCCTGACTTTC.

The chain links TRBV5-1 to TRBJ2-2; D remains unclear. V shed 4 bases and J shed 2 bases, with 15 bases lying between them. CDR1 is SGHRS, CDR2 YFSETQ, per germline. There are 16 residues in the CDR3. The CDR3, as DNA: TGCGCCAGCAGCCGTAACTCAGGATCAAACACCGGGGAGCTGTTTTTT. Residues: CASSRNSGSNTGELFF.